The entry that follows covers one T cell receptor beta chain sequence. The antigen remains undetermined. With unsorted samples, genomic DNA was obtained from about 100 million PBMCs. The data stem from a study of shared clonotypes between healthy human individuals. General study results and limits: Genetic and exposure-history diversity was limited by the few donors.

Unsorted PBMC replicate PCRs used approximately 280 ng DNA, approximately 30,000 T cell genomes. This table comes from immunoSEQ multiplex PCR, and its TCRdb copy is limited to in-frame clones, with some not included. This table holds about 490,000 clones, 79% found once. This CDR3 comprises 15 residues. Per the germline V gene, CDR1 is SGHTA and CDR2 is FQGNSA. Trimming stripped 7 bases from V and 0 bases from J, with 15 bases between. Input material: PBMCs. The sequence derives from a woman aged 35 to 49 in good health. Some clones in this sample may be carry-over from other donors' samples. The chain employs TRBV7-2 and TRBJ1-2; no clear D. The chain's CDR3 is CASTREGGANYGYTF. The CDR3 DNA follows: TGTGCCAGCACCCGAGAGGGAGGAGCTAACTATGGCTACACCTTC. The full variable domain, its missing parts supplied by reference TRBV7-2 and TRBJ1-2, is GAGVSQSPSNKVTEKGKDVELRCDPISGHTALYWYRQSLGQGLEFLIYFQGNSAPDKSGLPSDRFSAERTGGSVSTLTIQRTQQEDSAVYLCASTREGGANYGYTFGSGTRLTVV.